Listed below are T cell receptor beta chains from one sample, sequenced in a study of shared clonotypes between healthy human individuals. Only in-frame clones appear in the TCRdb table, and some are missing; sequencing was by immunoSEQ multiplex PCR. Of approximately 2,200,000 clones listed, around 93% are singletons. The sample comprised naive CD8+ T cells from PBMCs. The origin of the receptors is a man aged 18 to 29 in good health. Some clones in this sample may be carry-over from other donors' samples. The CDR3 runs from the conserved cysteine through the conserved F or W. The D gene is left open where the match is weak. Clone size is not always given. Where it is, it says once, few, many or a class for expanded clones.

-	-	TRBV19	TRBJ2-7	TGTGCCAGTAGTATTCTCGGGGCTAGCGTCGAGCAGTACTTC	CASSILGASVEQYF
-	-	TRBV27	TRBJ1-1	TGTGCCAGCAGCCCAGGATGGGGATCCATGAACACTGAAGCTTTCTTT	CASSPGWGSMNTEAFF
-	once	TRBV27	TRBJ1-5	TGTGCCAGCAGTTTTTCAGGGGACAATCAGCCCCAGCATTTT	CASSFSGDNQPQHF
TRBD1	-	TRBV2	TRBJ2-7	TGTGCCAGCAGCTTGACCGGGACAGCCAACTACGAGCAGTACTTC	CASSLTGTANYEQYF
-	-	TRBV6-5	TRBJ2-7	TGTGCCAGCAGTTACCTAACCGGGGGGCGGGTCGAGCAGTACTTC	CASSYLTGGRVEQYF
TRBD2	-	TRBV4-2	TRBJ2-1	TGTGCCAGCAGCCAAAGGACTAGCGGGAGGGCCAGGGAGCAGTTCTTC	CASSQRTSGRAREQFF
-	-	TRBV19	TRBJ1-1	TGTGCCAGTAGTATCAGTGCCTATAATGAAGCTTTCTTT	CASSISAYNEAFF
-	-	TRBV15	TRBJ1-4	TGTGCCACCAGCAAAGGGACATCAACTAATGAAAAACTGTTTTTT	CATSKGTSTNEKLFF
-	-	TRBV7-9	TRBJ1-4	TGTGCCAGCAGCTTGGCAGGACCAATGACAGCAACTAATGAAAAACTGTTTTTT	CASSLAGPMTATNEKLFF
TRBD2	-	TRBV19	TRBJ2-6	TGTGCCAGCGCCCCGGGACTAGCGGGAGTGGGGGCCAACGTCCTGACTTTC	CASAPGLAGVGANVLTF
-	-	TRBV7-9	TRBJ1-4	TGTGCCAGCAGCTTAGCGGACAGACCCTCTCCAACTAATGAAAAACTGTTTTTT	CASSLADRPSPTNEKLFF
-	-	TRBV7-9	TRBJ2-7	TGTGCCAGCAGCTCCCCTCGAGGCCCCGAGCAGTACTTC	CASSSPRGPEQYF
TRBD2	few	TRBV27	TRBJ2-7	TGTGCCAGTTCCCAGCCTCGGGGGGGCCTGGGGGAGCAGTACTTC	CASSQPRGGLGEQYF